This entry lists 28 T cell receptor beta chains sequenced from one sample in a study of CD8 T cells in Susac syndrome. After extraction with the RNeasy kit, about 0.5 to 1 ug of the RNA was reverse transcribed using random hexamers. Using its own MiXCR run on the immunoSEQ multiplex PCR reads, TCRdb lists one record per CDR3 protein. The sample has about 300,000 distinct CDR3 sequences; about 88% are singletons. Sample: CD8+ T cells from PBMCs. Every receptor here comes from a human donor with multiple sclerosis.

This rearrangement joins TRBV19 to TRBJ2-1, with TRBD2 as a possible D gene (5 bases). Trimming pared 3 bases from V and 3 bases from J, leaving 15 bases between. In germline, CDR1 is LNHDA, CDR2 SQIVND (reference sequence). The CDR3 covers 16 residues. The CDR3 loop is CASSMEALAYYNEQFF. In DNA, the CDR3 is TGTGCCAGTAGTATGGAGGCCCTAGCTTACTACAATGAGCAGTTCTTC.

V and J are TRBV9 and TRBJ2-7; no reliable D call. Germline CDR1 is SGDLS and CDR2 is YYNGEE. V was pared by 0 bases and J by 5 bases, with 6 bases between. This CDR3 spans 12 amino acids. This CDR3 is CASSVADDEQYF. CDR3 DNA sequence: TGTGCCAGCAGCGTAGCTGATGACGAGCAGTACTTC.

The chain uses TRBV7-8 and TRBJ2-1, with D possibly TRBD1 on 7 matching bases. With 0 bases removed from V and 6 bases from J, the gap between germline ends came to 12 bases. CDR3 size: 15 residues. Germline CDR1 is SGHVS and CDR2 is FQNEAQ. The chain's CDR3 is CASSLAQGEANEQFF. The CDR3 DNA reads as TGTGCCAGCAGCTTAGCTCAGGGGGAGGCCAATGAGCAGTTCTTC.

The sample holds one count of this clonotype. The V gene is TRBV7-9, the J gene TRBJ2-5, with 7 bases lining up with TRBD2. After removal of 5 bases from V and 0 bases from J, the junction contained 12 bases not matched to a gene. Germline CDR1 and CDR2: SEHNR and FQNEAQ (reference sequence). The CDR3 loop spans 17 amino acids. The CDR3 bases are TGTGCCAGCAGCCCTCCGATTAGCGGGCCGTACCAAGAGACCCAGTACTTC. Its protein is CASSPPISGPYQETQYF.

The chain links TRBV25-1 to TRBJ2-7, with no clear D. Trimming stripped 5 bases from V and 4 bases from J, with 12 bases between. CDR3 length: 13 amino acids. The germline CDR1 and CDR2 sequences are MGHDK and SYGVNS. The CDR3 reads CASSPPSEYEQYF. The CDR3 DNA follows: TGTGCCAGCAGTCCACCTTCGGAATACGAGCAGTACTTC.

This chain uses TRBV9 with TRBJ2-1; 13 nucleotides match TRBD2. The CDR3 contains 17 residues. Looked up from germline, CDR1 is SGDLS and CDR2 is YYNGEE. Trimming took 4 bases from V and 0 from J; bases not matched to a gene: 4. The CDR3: CASSFGTSGASYNEQFF. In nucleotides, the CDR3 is TGTGCCAGCAGCTTCGGGACTAGCGGGGCCTCCTACAATGAGCAGTTCTTC. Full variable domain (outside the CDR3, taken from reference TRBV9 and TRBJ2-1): DSGVTQTPKHLITATGQRVTLRCSPRSGDLSVYWYQQSLDQGLQFLIQYYNGEERAKGNILERFSAQQFPDLHSELNLSSLELGDSALYFCASSFGTSGASYNEQFFGPGTRLTVL.

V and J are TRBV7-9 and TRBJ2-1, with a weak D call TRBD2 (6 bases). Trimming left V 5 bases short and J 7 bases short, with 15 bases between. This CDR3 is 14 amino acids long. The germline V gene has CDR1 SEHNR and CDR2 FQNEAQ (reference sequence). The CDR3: CASSQTKSGNEQFF. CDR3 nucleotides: TGTGCCAGCAGCCAGACAAAAAGCGGGAATGAGCAGTTCTTC.

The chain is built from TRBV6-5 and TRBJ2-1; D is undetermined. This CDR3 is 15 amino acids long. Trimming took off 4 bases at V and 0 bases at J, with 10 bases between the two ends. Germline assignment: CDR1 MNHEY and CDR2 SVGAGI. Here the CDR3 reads CASSLIAGSYNEQFF. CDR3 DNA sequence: TGTGCCAGCAGTTTGATTGCAGGCTCCTACAATGAGCAGTTCTTC.

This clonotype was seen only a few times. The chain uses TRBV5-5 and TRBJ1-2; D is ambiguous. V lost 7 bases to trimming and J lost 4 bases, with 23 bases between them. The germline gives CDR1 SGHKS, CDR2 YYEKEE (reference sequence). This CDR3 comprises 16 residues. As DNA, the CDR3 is TGTGCCAGCTTTTTGAGTAATCCACGAAAGACCTATGGCTACACCTTC. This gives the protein CASFLSNPRKTYGYTF.

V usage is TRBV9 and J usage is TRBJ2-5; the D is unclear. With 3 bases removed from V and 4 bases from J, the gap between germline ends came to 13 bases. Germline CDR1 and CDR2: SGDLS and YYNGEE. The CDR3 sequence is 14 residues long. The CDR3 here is CASSAPGRLETQYF. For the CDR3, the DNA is TGTGCCAGCAGCGCTCCGGGCAGGTTAGAGACCCAGTACTTC.

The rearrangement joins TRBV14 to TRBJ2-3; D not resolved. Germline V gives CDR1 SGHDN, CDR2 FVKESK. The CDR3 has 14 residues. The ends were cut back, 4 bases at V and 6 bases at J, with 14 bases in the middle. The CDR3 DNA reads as TGTGCCAGCAGCCTCGATAACTACCTGGATACGCAGTATTTT. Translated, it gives CASSLDNYLDTQYF.

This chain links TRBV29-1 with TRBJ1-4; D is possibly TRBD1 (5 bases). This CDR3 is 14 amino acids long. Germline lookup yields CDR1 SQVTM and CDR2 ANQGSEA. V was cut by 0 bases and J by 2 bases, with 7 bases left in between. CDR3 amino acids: CSVEEKGTNEKLFF. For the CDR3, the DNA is TGCAGCGTTGAAGAGAAGGGGACTAATGAAAAACTGTTTTTT.

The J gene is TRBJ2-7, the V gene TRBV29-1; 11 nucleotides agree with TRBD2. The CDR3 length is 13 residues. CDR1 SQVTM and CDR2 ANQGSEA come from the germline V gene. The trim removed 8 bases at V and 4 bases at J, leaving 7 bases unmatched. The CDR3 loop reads CSSVLAGGYEQYF. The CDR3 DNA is TGCAGCTCAGTCCTAGCGGGAGGTTACGAGCAGTACTTC.

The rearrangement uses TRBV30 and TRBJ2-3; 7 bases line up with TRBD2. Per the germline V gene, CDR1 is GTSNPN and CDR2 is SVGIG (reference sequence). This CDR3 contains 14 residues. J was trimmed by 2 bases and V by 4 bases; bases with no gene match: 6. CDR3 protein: CAWILAGLTDTQYF. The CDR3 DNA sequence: TGTGCCTGGATATTAGCGGGCCTCACAGATACGCAGTATTTT. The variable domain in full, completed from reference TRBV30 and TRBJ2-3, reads SQTIHQWPATLVQPVGSPLSLECTVEGTSNPNLYWYRQAAGRGLQLLFYSVGIGQISSEVPQNLSASRPQDRQFILSSKKLLLSDSGFYLCAWILAGLTDTQYFGPGTRLTVL.

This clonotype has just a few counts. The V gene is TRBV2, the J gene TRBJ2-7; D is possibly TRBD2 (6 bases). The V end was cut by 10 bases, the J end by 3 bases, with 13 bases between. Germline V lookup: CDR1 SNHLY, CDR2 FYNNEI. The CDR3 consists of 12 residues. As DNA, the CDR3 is TGTGCCAACGTGGGCGGGATCTACGAGCAGTACTTC. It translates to CANVGGIYEQYF.

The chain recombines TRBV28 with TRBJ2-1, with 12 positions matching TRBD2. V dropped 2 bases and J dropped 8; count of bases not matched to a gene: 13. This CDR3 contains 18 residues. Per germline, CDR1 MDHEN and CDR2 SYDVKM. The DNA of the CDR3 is TGTGCCAGCAGTTTAACATCTACCCCTAGCGGGAGGGTCGATGAGCAGTTCTTC. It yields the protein CASSLTSTPSGRVDEQFF.

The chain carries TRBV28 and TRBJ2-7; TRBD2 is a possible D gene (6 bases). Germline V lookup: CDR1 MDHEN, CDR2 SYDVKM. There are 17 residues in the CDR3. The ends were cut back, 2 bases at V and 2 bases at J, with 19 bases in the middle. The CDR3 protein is CASSLGFSGTGTYEQYF. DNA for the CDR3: TGTGCCAGCAGTTTAGGGTTTTCTGGGACTGGGACCTACGAGCAGTACTTC.

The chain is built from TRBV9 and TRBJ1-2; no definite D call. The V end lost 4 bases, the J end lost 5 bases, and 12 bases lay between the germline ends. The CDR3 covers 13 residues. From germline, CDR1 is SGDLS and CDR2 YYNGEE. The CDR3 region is CASSPGREYGYTF. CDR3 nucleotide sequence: TGTGCCAGCAGCCCCGGGCGGGAGTATGGCTACACCTTC.

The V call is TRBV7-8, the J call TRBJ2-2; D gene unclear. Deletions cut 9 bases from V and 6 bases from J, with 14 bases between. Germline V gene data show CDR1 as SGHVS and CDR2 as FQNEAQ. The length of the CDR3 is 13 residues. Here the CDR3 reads CASVGQKAGELFF. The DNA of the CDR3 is TGTGCCAGTGTAGGCCAAAAGGCCGGGGAGCTGTTTTTT.

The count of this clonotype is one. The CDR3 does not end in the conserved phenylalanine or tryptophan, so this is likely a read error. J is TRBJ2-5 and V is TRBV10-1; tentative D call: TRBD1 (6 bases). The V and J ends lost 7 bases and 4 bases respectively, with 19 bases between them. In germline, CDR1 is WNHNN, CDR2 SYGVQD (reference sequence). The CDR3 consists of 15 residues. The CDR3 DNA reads TGCGCCAGCAAACGGACAGTAATGTTATCAGAGACCCAGTACATC. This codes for CASKRTVMLSETQYI.

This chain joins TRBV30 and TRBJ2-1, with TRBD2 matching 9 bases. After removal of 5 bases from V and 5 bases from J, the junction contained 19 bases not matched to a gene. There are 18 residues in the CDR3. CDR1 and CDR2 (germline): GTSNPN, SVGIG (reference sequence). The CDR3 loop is CAWDGSVWGGRADNEQFF. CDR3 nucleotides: TGTGCCTGGGACGGGAGCGTGTGGGGCGGGAGGGCGGACAATGAGCAGTTCTTC. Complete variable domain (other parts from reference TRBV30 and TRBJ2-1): SQTIHQWPATLVQPVGSPLSLECTVEGTSNPNLYWYRQAAGRGLQLLFYSVGIGQISSEVPQNLSASRPQDRQFILSSKKLLLSDSGFYLCAWDGSVWGGRADNEQFFGPGTRLTVL.

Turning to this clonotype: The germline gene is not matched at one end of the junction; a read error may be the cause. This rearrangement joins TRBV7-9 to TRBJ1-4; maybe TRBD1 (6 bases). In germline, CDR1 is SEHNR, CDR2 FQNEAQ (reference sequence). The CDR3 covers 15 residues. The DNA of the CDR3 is TGTGCCAGCAGCTTAGTCTTGGGGGCTAAGGAAAAACTGTTTTTT. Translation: CASSLVLGAKEKLFF.

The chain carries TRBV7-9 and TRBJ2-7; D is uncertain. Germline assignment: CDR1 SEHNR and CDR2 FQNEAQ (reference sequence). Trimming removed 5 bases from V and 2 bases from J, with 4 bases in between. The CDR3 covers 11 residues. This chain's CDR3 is CASSATYEQYF. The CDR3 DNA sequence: TGTGCCAGCAGCGCAACCTACGAGCAGTACTTC. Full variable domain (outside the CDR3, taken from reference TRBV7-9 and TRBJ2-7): DTGVSQNPRHKITKRGQNVTFRCDPISEHNRLYWYRQTLGQGPEFLTYFQNEAQLEKSRLLSDRFSAERPKGSFSTLEIQRTEQGDSAMYLCASSATYEQYFGPGTRLTVT.

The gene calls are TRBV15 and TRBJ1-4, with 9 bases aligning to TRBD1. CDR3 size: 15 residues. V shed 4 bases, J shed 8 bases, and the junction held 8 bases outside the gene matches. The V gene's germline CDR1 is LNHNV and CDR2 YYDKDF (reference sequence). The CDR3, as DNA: TGTGCCACCAGCAAAGACAGGGGGATGGAGGAAAAACTGTTTTTT. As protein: CATSKDRGMEEKLFF.

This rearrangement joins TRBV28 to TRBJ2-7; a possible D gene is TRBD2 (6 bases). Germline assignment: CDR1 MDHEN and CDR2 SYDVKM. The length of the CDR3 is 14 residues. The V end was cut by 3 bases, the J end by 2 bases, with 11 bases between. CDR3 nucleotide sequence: TGTGCCAGCAGTTTTGGGGGGTGGACCTACGAGCAGTACTTC. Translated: CASSFGGWTYEQYF.

The CDR3 loop reads CASSPDFGQMNTEAFF. As DNA, the CDR3 is TGTGCCAGCTCACCAGATTTCGGACAGATGAACACTGAAGCTTTCTTT. The chain links TRBV18 to TRBJ1-1, with D possibly matching TRBD1 (6 bases). The CDR3 runs 16 residues. Between the trimmed V and J ends, which lost 2 bases and 0 bases, there was a span of 13 bases. Germline CDR1 and CDR2: KGHSH and LQKENI.

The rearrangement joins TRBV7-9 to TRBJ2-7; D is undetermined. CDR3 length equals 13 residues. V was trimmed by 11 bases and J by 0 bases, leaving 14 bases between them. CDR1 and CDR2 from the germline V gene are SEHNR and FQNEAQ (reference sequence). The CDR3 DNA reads TGTGCCGCCTCGGCCAGCAGCTCCTACGAGCAGTACTTC. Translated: CAASASSSYEQYF.

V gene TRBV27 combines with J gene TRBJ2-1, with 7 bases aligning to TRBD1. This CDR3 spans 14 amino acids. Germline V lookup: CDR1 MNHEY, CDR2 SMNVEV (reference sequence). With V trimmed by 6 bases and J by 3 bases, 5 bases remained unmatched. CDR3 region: CASRPGQVYNEQFF. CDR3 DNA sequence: TGTGCCAGCAGACCCGGACAGGTCTACAATGAGCAGTTCTTC.